The present T cell receptor beta chain was sequenced within a study of blood T cell repertoires in COVID-19. Overall study: COVID-19 samples from acute and convalescent phases originated in the United States, Italy and Spain. PBMCs, B-cell-depleted T cells, or T cells were the source of the cDNA or gDNA that made up the material.

How the authors handled the data: Amplification of reference gene primers provided the estimated nucleated cell counts. Assay: immunoSEQ multiplex PCR; the TCRdb copy retains only in-frame clones and omits some. From that table come the V and J calls and clone size; the DNA was used to work out D and trimming. This table has fewer than 350,000 clones, roughly 86% appearing once. The trim removed 6 bases at V and 6 bases at J, leaving 5 bases unmatched. The V gene's germline CDR1 is MRHNA and CDR2 SNTAGT. The CDR3 spans 13 residues. The genes are TRBV6-4 and TRBJ2-3, with TRBD1 identical over 8 bases. The source is a woman in her twenties or thirties who had recovered from COVID-19. The sample was peripheral blood. The CDR3 is CASSRGQGDTQYF. In DNA, the CDR3 is TGTGCCAGCAGCCGAGGACAGGGTGATACGCAGTATTTT.